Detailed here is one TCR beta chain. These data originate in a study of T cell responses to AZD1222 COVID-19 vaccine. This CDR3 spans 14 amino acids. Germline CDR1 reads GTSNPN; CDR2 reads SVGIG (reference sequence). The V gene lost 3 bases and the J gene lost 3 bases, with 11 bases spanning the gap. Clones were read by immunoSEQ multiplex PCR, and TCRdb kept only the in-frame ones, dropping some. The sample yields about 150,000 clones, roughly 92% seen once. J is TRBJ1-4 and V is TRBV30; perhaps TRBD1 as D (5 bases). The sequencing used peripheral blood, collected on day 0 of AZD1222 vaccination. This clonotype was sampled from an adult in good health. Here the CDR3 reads CAWSWGRSNEKLFF. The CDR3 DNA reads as TGTGCCTGGAGCTGGGGGAGGTCTAATGAAAAACTGTTTTTT.